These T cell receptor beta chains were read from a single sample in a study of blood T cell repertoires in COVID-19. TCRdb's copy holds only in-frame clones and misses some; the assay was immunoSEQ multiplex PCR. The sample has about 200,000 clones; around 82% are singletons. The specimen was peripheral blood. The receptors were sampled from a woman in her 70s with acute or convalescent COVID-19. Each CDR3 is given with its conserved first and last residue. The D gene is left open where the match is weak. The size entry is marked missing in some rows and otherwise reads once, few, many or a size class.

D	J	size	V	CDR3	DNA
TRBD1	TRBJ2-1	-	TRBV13	CASSSRTGAYNEQFF	TGTGCCAGCAGCTCAAGGACAGGGGCTTACAATGAGCAGTTCTTC
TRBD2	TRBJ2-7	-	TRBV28	CASRQGGLAEPYEQYF	TGTGCCAGCAGACAGGGCGGACTAGCGGAACCCTACGAGCAGTACTTC
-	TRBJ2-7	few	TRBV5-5	CASSPALTQSLYEQYF	TGTGCCAGCAGCCCCGCTCTTACACAGTCCCTCTACGAGCAGTACTTC
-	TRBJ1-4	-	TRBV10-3	CAISAGGDATNEKLFF	TGTGCCATCAGTGCCGGCGGGGATGCAACTAATGAAAAACTGTTTTTT
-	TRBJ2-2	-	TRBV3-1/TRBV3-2	CASSRRTVPNTGELFF	TGTGCCAGCAGCCGACGGACAGTACCGAACACCGGGGAGCTGTTTTTT
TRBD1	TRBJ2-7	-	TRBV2	CASSVGQAPYEQYF	TGTGCCAGCAGCGTGGGACAGGCCCCCTACGAGCAGTACTTC
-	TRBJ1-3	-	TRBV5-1	CASSLGAFGNTIYF	TGCGCCAGCAGCTTGGGGGCGTTTGGAAACACCATATATTTT
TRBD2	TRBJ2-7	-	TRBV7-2	CASSSQREVYEQYF	TGTGCCAGCAGCTCTCAGCGGGAGGTATACGAGCAGTACTTC
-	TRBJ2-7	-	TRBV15	CATSRAGISGYEQYF	TGTGCCACCAGCAGAGCGGGGATATCGGGCTACGAGCAGTACTTC
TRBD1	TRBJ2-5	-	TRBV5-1	CASSSGQGWGETQYF	TGCGCCAGCAGCTCCGGACAGGGGTGGGGGGAGACCCAGTACTTC
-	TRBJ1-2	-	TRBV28	CASRNRVAGYTF	TGTGCCAGCAGAAACAGGGTCGCTGGCTACACCTTC
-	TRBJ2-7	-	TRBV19	CASSTSLQGSAPNF	TGTGCCAGTAGTACCTCTCTACAGGGTTCGGCGCCAAACTTC
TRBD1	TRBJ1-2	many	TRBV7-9	CASSLDPDRGHGYTF	TGTGCCAGCAGCTTAGACCCGGACAGGGGGCATGGCTACACCTTC
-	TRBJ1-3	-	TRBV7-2	CASSLDTSSGNTIYF	TGTGCCAGCAGCTTAGATACTAGCTCTGGAAACACCATATATTTT
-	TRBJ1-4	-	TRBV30	CAWSVRGAREKLFF	TGTGCCTGGAGTGTACGGGGGGCGCGGGAAAAACTGTTTTTT
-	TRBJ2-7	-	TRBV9	CASSVRASSSYEQYF	TGTGCCAGCAGCGTACGTGCATCGAGCTCCTACGAGCAGTACTTC
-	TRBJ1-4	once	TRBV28	CASGGSIRKLFF	TGTGCCAGTGGAGGGAGCATCCGAAAACTGTTTTTT
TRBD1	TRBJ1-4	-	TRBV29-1	CSAQDRVREKLFF	TGCAGCGCCCAAGACAGGGTCAGGGAAAAACTGTTTTTT
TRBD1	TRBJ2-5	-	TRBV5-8	CASSKETGGRETQYF	TGTGCCAGCAGCAAGGAGACAGGGGGTCGAGAGACCCAGTACTTC
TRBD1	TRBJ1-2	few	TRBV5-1	CASSSGQGHYGYTF	TGCGCCAGCAGCTCCGGACAGGGACACTATGGCTACACCTTC
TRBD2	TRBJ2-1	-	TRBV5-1	CASEEGGRAGNEQFF	TGCGCCAGCGAGGAAGGCGGGAGGGCGGGGAATGAGCAGTTCTTC
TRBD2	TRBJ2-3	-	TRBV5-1	CASSSGSSGSSTDTQYF	TGCGCCAGCAGCTCAGGCTCTAGCGGCTCTAGCACAGATACGCAGTATTTT
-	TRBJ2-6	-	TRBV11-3	CASSPSRGSGANVLTF	TGTGCCAGCAGCCCAAGCAGGGGCTCTGGGGCCAACGTCCTGACTTTC
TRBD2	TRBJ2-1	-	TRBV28	CASSPLTSGRKYNEQFF	TGTGCCAGCAGCCCACTTACTAGCGGGAGGAAGTACAATGAGCAGTTCTTC
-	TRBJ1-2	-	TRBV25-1	CASSKQGWGYTF	TGTGCCAGCAGTAAACAGGGATGGGGCTACACCTTC
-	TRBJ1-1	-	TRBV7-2	CASSLGEAGEAFF	TGTGCCAGCAGCTTGGGGGAGGCGGGAGAAGCTTTCTTT
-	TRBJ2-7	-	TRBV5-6	CASSFFSGASHEQYF	TGTGCCAGCAGCTTTTTTTCGGGAGCTTCCCACGAGCAGTACTTC
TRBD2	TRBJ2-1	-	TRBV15	CATSSGLAGAYEQFF	TGTGCCACCAGCTCGGGACTAGCGGGAGCGTATGAGCAGTTCTTC
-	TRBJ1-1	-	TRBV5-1	CASSLEGRLNTEAFF	TGCGCCAGCAGCTTGGAAGGGAGACTGAACACTGAAGCTTTCTTT
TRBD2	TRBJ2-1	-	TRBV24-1	CATSDLQTSGTYNEQFF	TGTGCCACCAGTGATTTGCAAACTAGCGGAACCTACAATGAGCAGTTCTTC
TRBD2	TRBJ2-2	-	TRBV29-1	CSVRGGGSSNTGELFF	TGCAGCGTTCGGGGCGGCGGGAGCTCTAACACCGGGGAGCTGTTTTTT
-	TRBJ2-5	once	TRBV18	CASSPQGKETQYF	TGTGCCAGCTCACCACAGGGGAAAGAGACCCAGTACTTC
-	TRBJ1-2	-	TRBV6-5	CASSTVENGYTF	TGTGCCAGCAGTACCGTCGAGAATGGCTACACCTTC
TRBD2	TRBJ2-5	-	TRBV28	CASSSPGTSDQTQYF	TGTGCCAGCAGTAGCCCCGGGACTAGCGATCAGACCCAGTACTTC